The 4 T cell receptor beta chains below all came from one sample that was sequenced in a study of shared clonotypes between healthy human individuals. The assay was immunoSEQ multiplex PCR, and TCRdb's table has in-frame clones only and misses some. Of around 1.4 million clones in the sample, 98% to 99% were seen once. Sequencing used naive CD4+ T cells sorted from blood. Indicated subset: CD45RA+ positively selected. These receptors were collected from a man aged 25 to 45 in good health.

This chain links TRBV10-1 with TRBJ1-2; no clear D. V was clipped by 0 bases and J by 8 bases, with 16 bases between them. The length of the CDR3 is 15 residues. Germline V lookup: CDR1 WNHNN, CDR2 SYGVQD (reference sequence). DNA of the CDR3: TGCGCCAGCAGTGAGTCTGTCGGTTCTTTTGACGGCTACACCTTC. The encoded protein is CASSESVGSFDGYTF.

J is TRBJ2-3 and V is TRBV28; D remains unclear. CDR3 size: 15 residues. Germline CDR1 MDHEN, CDR2 SYDVKM. The V end lost 7 bases, the J end lost 5 bases, and 19 bases lay between the germline ends. The CDR3 sequence: CASIGTQVRRDTQYF. CDR3 sequence (DNA): TGTGCCAGCATTGGTACGCAGGTCCGCCGAGATACGCAGTATTTT.

This chain connects TRBV4-1 to TRBJ1-4; D not certain. Trimming took off 1 base at V and 8 bases at J, with 8 bases between the two ends. Germline-derived CDR1 and CDR2 are MGHRA and YSYEKL. This CDR3 has 13 residues. The CDR3 nucleotides are TGCGCCAGCAGCCAAGGTTGGGCAGAAAAACTGTTTTTT. Its translation: CASSQGWAEKLFF.

The chain carries TRBV5-1 and TRBJ2-7; no reliable D call. This CDR3 is 13 amino acids long. V was clipped by 4 bases and J by 6 bases, with 14 bases between them. The V gene's germline CDR1 is SGHRS and CDR2 YFSETQ. CDR3 nucleotide sequence: TGCGCCAGCAGCCGATGGACCACCTCCGAGCAGTACTTC. This encodes CASSRWTTSEQYF.